One T cell receptor (beta chain) is described in this entry. This receptor's antigen is unknown. The sample holds no much larger clone one base away, and base qualities are not on file. This sample was taken from a study of beta chain features in type 1 diabetes (dated by TCRdb to the late 2010s). The study in broad terms: No differences in mean age, gender distribution, total cell number or subset yield were found between patients and healthy donors. A total of around 100 million sorted cells were examined across all samples, and RNA yield correlated strongly with the number of cells per subset. The study compared the TCRB repertoires of sorted circulating CD4+ T cell subsets in recently diagnosed type 1 diabetes patients with those in matched healthy donors. Regulatory and stem cell-like memory subsets were isolated from only 8 patients and roughly eight healthy donors, whereas naive and central memory subsets came from all 28 donors.

Each donor gave one peripheral blood draw, approximately 110 mL on average, collected into heparinised tubes. Naive, central memory, regulatory and stem cell-like memory CD4+ T cells were sorted on a BD FACSAria II using a panel including CD45RO, CCR7, CD25, CD127, CD95 and CD27. Every sorted population had a purity above 95%. Right away, PBMCs were isolated by Lymphoprep density gradient centrifugation and were stained directly, with no culture step. Samples were stained and sorted in pairs, with one healthy donor and one patient per experiment, so that batch effects were minimized. The research as a whole found: Naive, central memory and regulatory TCRB repertoires appeared to be more similar among patients than among healthy donors. Shorter templates might be favored by PCR, yet because patient and control samples were amplified and corrected together, any such skew would affect both groups equally. HLA sub-analyses involved small numbers of individuals, so any influence of HLA type on TCRB rearrangement remained unresolved. Because cDNA rather than genomic DNA was sequenced, highly expressing activated cells could have been over-represented, although no difference in activation and CD3 levels was found between groups. Patients with type 1 diabetes made fewer insertions and deleted more nucleotides at VDJ recombination sites, implying thymic rearrangement abnormalities. Type 1 diabetes patients showed a moderate but significant shortening of TCRB CDR3 length in all four CD4+ subsets.

From V the trimming removes 7 bases and from J it removes 7 bases, while the gene matches leave 12 bases of the junction unaccounted for. CDR1 is given as MDHEN and CDR2 as SYDVKM, both from the germline V gene. The CDR3 covers 15 residues, taking in both the cysteine and the phenylalanine. Only the CDR3 DNA stays, 45 bases, in frame from base 1. The entire isolated RNA was reverse transcribed using the High Capacity cDNA Reverse Transcription Kit, and thus expressed TCRB transcripts were sequenced. Naive, central memory and regulatory T cell samples underwent deep immunoSEQ sequencing, averaging around 3.9 million total reads per sample. Sorted cells were lysed in RLT buffer and RNA was extracted with DNase-treated RNeasy Micro or Mini kits, depending on cell number. Each cell subset was processed on its own to prevent cross-contamination, while patient and healthy donor samples were processed together. The immunoSEQ multiplex PCR was used to amplify TCRB sequences from cDNA, yielding 87-bp fragments that span the CDR3 region. Amplicons were sequenced on the Illumina HiSeq platform. The authors' analysis ran thus. PCR bias was corrected computationally using synthetic template baselines, and reads within Hamming distance 2 were collapsed, with unmergeable singletons discarded. Reads were aligned to IMGT to assign V, D and J genes, CDR3 length, and insertions or deletions at six rearrangement sites. Clonotype counts were normalized to sorted cell number within each subset before computing true diversity and Gini coefficients with the tcR R package. The overlap coefficient, calculated on TCRB nucleotide sequences, was used to quantify repertoire sharing. Out-of-frame TCRB sequences from naive cells were analyzed as a proxy for the pre-selection repertoire. Drawn from immuneACCESS, this table holds only the in-frame rearrangements with V and J called that TCRdb kept. Clones are partly lost; checked studies trace under half to an unresolved V gene and leave the rest unexplained. The V and J calls and the clone size are those of that table, but D and trimming were determined from the DNA. The sample table records roughly 300,000 clones; roughly an eighth of these occur just once. In total, the top ten clones hold 0.017% of the sample.

The V gene is TRBV28 and the J gene is TRBJ1-5, with 8 middle bases fitting TRBD1. The sequencing sample was made of naive CD4+ T cells from blood. Sample cell subset or site, as interpreted from the label and publication: true naive CD4+ T cells. This receptor was taken from a man aged 30-40 years with type 1 diabetes. CDR3 loop: CASIADRVDKQPQHF. The DNA is TGTGCCAGCATCGCGGACAGGGTCGATAAGCAGCCCCAGCATTTT.